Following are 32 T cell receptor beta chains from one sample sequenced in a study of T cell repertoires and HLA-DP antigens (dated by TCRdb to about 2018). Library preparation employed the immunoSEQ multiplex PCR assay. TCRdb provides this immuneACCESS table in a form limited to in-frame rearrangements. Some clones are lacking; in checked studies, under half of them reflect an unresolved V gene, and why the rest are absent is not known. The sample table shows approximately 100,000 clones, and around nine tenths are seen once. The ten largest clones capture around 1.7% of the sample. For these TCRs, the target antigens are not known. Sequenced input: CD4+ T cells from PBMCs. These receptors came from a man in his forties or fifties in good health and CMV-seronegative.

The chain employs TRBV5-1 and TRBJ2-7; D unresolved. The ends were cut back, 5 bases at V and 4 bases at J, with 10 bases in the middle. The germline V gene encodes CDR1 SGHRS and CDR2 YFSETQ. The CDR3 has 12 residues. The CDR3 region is CASSPLGYEQYF. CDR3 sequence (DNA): TGCGCCAGCAGTCCGTTGGGGTACGAGCAGTACTTC.

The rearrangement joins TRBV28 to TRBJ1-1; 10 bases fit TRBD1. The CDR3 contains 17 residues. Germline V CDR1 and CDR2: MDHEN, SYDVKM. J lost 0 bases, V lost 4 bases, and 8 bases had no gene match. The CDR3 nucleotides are TGTGCCAGCAGTTCTCCCGGGACAGGGGCTATGAACACTGAAGCTTTCTTT. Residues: CASSSPGTGAMNTEAFF.

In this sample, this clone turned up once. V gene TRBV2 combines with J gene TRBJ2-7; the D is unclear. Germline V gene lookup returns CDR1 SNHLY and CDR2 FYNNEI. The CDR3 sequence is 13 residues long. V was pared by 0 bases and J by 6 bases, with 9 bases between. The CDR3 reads CASSEARSAEQYF. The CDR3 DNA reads TGTGCCAGCAGTGAAGCGCGGAGTGCCGAGCAGTACTTC.

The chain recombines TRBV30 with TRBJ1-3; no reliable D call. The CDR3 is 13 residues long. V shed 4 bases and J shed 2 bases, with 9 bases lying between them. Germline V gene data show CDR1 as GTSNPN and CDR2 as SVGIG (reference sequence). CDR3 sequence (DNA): TGTGCCTGGAATTCCCTAGCTGGAAACACCATATATTTT. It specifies CAWNSLAGNTIYF.

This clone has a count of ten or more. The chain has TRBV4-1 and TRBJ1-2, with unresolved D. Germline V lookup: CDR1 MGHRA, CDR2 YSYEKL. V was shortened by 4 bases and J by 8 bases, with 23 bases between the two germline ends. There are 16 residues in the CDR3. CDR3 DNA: TGCGCCAGCAGCCGACGTAGCTGGGAAAAGGGCTTCGGCTACACCTTC. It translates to CASSRRSWEKGFGYTF.

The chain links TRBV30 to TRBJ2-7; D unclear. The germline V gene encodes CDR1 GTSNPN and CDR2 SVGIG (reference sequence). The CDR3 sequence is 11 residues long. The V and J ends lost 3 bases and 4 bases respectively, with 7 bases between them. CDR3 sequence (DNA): TGTGCCTGGAGAGGTAGGTACGAGCAGTACTTC. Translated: CAWRGRYEQYF.

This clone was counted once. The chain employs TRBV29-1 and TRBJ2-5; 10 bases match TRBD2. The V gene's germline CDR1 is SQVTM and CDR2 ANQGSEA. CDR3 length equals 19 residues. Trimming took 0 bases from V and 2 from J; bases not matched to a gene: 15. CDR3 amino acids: CSVEDWRVERGGRQETQYF. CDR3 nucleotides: TGCAGCGTTGAAGATTGGCGGGTTGAGCGGGGGGGCCGTCAAGAGACCCAGTACTTC.

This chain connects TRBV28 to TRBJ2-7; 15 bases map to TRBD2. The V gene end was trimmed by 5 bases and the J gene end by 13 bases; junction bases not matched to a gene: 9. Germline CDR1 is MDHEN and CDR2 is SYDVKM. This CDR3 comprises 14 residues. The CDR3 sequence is CASSQGLAGGPVYF. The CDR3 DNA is TGTGCCAGCAGTCAGGGACTAGCGGGAGGACCGGTATACTTC.

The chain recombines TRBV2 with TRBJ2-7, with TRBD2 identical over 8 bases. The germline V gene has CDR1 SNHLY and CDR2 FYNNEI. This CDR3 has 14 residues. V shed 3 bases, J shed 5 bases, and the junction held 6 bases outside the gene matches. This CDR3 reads CASSERRTSNEQYF. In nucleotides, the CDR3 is TGTGCCAGCAGTGAGCGTAGGACTAGCAACGAGCAGTACTTC.

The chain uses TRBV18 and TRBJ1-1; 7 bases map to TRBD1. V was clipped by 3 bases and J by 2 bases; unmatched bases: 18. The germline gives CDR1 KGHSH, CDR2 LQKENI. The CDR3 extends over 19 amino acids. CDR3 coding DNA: TGTGCCAGCTCACCGTCCCGTATATCCTCGACAGGGCGAAACACTGAAGCTTTCTTT. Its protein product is CASSPSRISSTGRNTEAFF.

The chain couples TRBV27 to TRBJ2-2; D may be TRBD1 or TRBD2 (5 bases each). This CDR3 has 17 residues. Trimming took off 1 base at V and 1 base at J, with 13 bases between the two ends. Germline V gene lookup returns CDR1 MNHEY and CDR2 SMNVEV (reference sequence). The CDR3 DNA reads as TGTGCCAGCAGTTTATTGGTTGGGGGACGGAACACCGGGGAGCTGTTTTTT. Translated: CASSLLVGGRNTGELFF.

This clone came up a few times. CDR3 residues: CASSGSGLGNTIYF. CDR3 nucleotides: TGTGCCAGCAGCGGGTCGGGGCTTGGAAACACCATATATTTT. The V gene is TRBV9, the J gene TRBJ1-3; D possibly corresponds to TRBD1 (5 bases). This CDR3 region has 14 residues. Germline V gene sequence: CDR1 SGDLS, CDR2 YYNGEE. V was shortened by 3 bases and J by 3 bases, with 10 bases between the two germline ends. Looking up the rest from reference TRBV9 and TRBJ1-3 gives the full variable domain: DSGVTQTPKHLITATGQRVTLRCSPRSGDLSVYWYQQSLDQGLQFLIQYYNGEERAKGNILERFSAQQFPDLHSELNLSSLELGDSALYFCASSGSGLGNTIYFGEGSWLTVV.

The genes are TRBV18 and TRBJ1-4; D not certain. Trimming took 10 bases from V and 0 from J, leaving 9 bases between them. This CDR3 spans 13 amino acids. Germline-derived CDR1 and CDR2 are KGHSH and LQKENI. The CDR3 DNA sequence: TGTGCCACCTCGGGGACAACTAATGAAAAACTGTTTTTT. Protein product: CATSGTTNEKLFF.

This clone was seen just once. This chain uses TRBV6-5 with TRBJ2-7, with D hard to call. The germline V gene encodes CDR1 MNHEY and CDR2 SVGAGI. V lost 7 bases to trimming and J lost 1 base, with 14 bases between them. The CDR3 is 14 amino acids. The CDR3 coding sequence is TGTGCCAGCACCCTTTCCGGGTCATCCTACGAGCAGTACTTC. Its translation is CASTLSGSSYEQYF.

In nucleotides, the CDR3 is TGCGCCAGCAGGCGAGCCAATTCACCCCTCCACTTT. Translating gives CASRRANSPLHF. This rearrangement joins TRBV5-1 to TRBJ1-6; the D is unclear. The germline V gene encodes CDR1 SGHRS and CDR2 YFSETQ. The CDR3 totals 12 residues. Trimming removed 5 bases at V and 7 bases at J, with 7 bases between.

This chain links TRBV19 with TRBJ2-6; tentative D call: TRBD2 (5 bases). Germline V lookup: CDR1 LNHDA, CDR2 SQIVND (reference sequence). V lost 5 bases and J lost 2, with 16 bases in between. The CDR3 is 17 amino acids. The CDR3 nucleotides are TGTGCCAGTAGTCCACCCCTCCCGGGAACTGGGGCCAACGTCCTGACTTTC. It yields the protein CASSPPLPGTGANVLTF.

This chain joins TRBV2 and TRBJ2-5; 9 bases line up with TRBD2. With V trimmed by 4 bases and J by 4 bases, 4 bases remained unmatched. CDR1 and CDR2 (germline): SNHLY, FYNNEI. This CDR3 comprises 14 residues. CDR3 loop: CASSGLAGRETQYF. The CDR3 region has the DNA TGTGCCAGCAGTGGGCTAGCGGGAAGAGAGACCCAGTACTTC.

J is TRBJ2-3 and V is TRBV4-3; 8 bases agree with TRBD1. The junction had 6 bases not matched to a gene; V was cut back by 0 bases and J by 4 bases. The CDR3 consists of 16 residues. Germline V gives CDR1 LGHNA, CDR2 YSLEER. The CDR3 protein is CASSQETGGHADTQYF. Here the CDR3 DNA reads TGCGCCAGCAGCCAAGAAACAGGGGGGCACGCAGATACGCAGTATTTT.

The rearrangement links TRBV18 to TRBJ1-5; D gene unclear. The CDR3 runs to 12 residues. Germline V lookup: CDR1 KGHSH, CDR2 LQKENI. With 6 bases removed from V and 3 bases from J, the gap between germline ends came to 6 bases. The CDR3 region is CASSPYNQPQHF. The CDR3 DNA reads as TGTGCCAGCTCGCCATACAATCAGCCCCAGCATTTT.

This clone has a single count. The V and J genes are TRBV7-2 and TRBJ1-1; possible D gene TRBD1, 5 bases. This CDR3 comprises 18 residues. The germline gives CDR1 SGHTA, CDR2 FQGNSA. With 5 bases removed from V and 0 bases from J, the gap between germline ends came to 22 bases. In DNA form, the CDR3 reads TGTGCCAGCAGCGATGGAATCAGGGCTCGGAACTTGAACACTGAAGCTTTCTTT. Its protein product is CASSDGIRARNLNTEAFF.

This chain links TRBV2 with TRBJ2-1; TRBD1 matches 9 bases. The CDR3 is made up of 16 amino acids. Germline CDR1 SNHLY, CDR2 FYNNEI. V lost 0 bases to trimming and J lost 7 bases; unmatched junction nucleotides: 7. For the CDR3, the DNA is TGTGCCAGCAGTGAAGCTTTGGGACAGGGAAGGAATGAGCAGTTCTTC. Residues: CASSEALGQGRNEQFF.

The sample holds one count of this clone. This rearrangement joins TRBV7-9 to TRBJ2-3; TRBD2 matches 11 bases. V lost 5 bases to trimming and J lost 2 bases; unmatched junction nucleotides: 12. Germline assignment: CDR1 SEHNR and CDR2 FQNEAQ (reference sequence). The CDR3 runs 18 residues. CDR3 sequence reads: CASSPRVSGGVSTDTQYF. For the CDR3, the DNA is TGTGCCAGCAGCCCTCGGGTTAGCGGGGGGGTCTCCACAGATACGCAGTATTTT. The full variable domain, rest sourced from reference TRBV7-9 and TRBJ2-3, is DTGVSQNPRHKITKRGQNVTFRCDPISEHNRLYWYRQTLGQGPEFLTYFQNEAQLEKSRLLSDRFSAERPKGSFSTLEIQRTEQGDSAMYLCASSPRVSGGVSTDTQYFGPGTRLTVL.

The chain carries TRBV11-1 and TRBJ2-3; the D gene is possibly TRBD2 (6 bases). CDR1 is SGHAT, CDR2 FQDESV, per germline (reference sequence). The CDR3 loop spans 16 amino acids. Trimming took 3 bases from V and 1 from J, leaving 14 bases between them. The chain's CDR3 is CASSLSGGGGTDTQYF. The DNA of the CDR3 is TGTGCCAGCAGCTTGTCTGGTGGCGGGGGCACAGATACGCAGTATTTT.

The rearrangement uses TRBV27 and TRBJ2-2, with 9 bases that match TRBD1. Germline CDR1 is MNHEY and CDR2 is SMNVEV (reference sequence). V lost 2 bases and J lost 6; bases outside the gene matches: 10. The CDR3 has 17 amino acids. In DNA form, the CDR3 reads TGTGCCAGCAGTTTAATAACAGGGGGCAGCGGTCCCGGGGAGCTGTTTTTT. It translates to CASSLITGGSGPGELFF.

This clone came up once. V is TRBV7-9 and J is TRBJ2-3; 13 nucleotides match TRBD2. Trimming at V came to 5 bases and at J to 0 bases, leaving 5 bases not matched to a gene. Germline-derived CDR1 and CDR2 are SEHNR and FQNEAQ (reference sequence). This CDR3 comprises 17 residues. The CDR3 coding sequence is TGTGCCAGCAGCCCGGGACTAGCGGGATCTAGCACAGATACGCAGTATTTT. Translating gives CASSPGLAGSSTDTQYF.

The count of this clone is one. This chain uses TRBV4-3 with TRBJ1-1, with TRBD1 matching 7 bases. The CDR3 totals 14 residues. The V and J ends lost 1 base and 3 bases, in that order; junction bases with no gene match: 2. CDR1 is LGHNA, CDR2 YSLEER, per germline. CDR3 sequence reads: CASSQVQGDTEAFF. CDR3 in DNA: TGCGCCAGCAGCCAAGTCCAGGGGGACACTGAAGCTTTCTTT.

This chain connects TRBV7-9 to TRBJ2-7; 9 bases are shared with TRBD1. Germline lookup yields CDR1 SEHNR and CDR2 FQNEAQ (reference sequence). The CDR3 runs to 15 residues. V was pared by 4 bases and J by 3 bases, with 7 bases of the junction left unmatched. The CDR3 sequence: CASSSTGTGLYEQYF. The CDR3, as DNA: TGTGCCAGCAGCTCAACCGGGACAGGGCTCTACGAGCAGTACTTC.

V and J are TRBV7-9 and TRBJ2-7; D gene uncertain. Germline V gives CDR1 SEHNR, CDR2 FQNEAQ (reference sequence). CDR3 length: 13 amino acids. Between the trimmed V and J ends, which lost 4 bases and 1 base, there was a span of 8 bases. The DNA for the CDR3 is TGTGCCAGCAGCTCCGCAGGTTCCTACGAGCAGTACTTC. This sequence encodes CASSSAGSYEQYF.

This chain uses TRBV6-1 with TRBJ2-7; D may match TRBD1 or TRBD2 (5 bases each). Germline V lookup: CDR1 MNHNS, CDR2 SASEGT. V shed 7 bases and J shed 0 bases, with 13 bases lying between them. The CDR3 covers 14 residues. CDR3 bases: TGTGCCAGCATTCCGGGACGGGCCTCCTACGAGCAGTACTTC. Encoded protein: CASIPGRASYEQYF.

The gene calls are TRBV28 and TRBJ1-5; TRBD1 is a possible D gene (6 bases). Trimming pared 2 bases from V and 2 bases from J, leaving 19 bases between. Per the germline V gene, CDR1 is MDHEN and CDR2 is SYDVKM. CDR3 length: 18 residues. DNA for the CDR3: TGTGCCAGCAGTTTACCGACAGGACCGGGAACGGGCAATCAGCCCCAGCATTTT. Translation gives CASSLPTGPGTGNQPQHF.

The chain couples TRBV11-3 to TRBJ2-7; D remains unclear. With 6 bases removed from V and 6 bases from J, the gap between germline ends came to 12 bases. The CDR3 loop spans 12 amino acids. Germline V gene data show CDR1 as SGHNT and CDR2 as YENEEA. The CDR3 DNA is TGTGCCAGCAGTCCTTCGGTGGGCGAGCAGTACTTC. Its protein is CASSPSVGEQYF.

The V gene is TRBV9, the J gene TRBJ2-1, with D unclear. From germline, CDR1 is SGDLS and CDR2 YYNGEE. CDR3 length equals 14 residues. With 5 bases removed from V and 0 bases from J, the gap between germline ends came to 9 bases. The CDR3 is CASRSESSYNEQFF. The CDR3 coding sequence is TGTGCCAGCAGGTCCGAGAGCTCCTACAATGAGCAGTTCTTC. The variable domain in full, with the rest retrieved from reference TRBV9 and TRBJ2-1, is DSGVTQTPKHLITATGQRVTLRCSPRSGDLSVYWYQQSLDQGLQFLIQYYNGEERAKGNILERFSAQQFPDLHSELNLSSLELGDSALYFCASRSESSYNEQFFGPGTRLTVL.